The rows below give T cell receptor beta chains drawn from one sample of a study of shared clonotypes between healthy human individuals. The repertoire was sequenced with immunoSEQ multiplex PCR; TCRdb's copy has only in-frame clones and lacks some. The sample lists some 600,000 clones, approximately 96% occurring once. Input material: naive CD8+ T cells sorted from blood. These receptors were collected from a woman aged 25 to 45 in good health. Both conserved end residues are part of each CDR3. D genes are given only for firm matches. Size values are once, few and many counts, or a class for expanded clones, and some rows have none.

TGTGCCAGCAGCCTCCGGGCAGCCGACTCCTACGAGCAGTACTTC	CASSLRAADSYEQYF	once	TRBJ2-7	TRBV27	-
TGTGCCAGCAGTGGAGGACAGGGGAGTCAGCCCCAGCATTTT	CASSGGQGSQPQHF	-	TRBJ1-5	TRBV2	TRBD1
TGCAGCGCACAGGGTACCACCCTCCCCGGGGAGCTGTTTTTT	CSAQGTTLPGELFF	-	TRBJ2-2	TRBV29-1	-
TGTGCCAGCAGTGAATTTTATGGCGATACGCAGTATTTT	CASSEFYGDTQYF	-	TRBJ2-3	TRBV25-1	-
TGCAGCCAACCTGGACTATACAATGAGCAGTTCTTC	CSQPGLYNEQFF	-	TRBJ2-1	TRBV29-1	-
TGCAGCGTTGAAACCTTGGGGACAAACTATGGCTACACCTTC	CSVETLGTNYGYTF	-	TRBJ1-2	TRBV29-1	-
TGTGCCAGTGGTACAGAACGCACCGGGGAGCTGTTTTTT	CASGTERTGELFF	-	TRBJ2-2	TRBV19	-
TGTGCCAGCAGCGCCGGGGCTGAGAACACCGGGGAGCTGTTTTTT	CASSAGAENTGELFF	-	TRBJ2-2	TRBV28	-
TGTGCCAGCAGCTTCGGGACAGGGGGTCAGGGAAAACTGTTTTTT	CASSFGTGGQGKLFF	-	TRBJ1-4	TRBV27	TRBD1
TGCAGCGTCGACAGGGAAAACTATGGCTACACCTTC	CSVDRENYGYTF	-	TRBJ1-2	TRBV29-1	TRBD1
TGTGCCAGTAGTACTTCGACAGGGTGGAATGAGCAGTTCTTC	CASSTSTGWNEQFF	-	TRBJ2-1	TRBV19	TRBD1
TGTGCCAGCAGTTTCAGGGGCGGCAATCAGCCCCAGCATTTT	CASSFRGGNQPQHF	-	TRBJ1-5	TRBV28	-
TGTGCCAGCAGTGGGGCGGACAGCTACGAGCAGTACTTC	CASSGADSYEQYF	-	TRBJ2-7	TRBV5-6	-
TGTGCCAGCACTCCAGGGGAGGGCACTGAAGCTTTCTTT	CASTPGEGTEAFF	-	TRBJ1-1	TRBV25-1	-
TGCGCCAGCAGCCAATCGGCTCCGGGGGCCTTCGAGCAGTACTTC	CASSQSAPGAFEQYF	-	TRBJ2-7	TRBV4-1	-
TGTGCCAGCAGTTTAGGGCCCCACGGGTACGAGCAGTACTTC	CASSLGPHGYEQYF	-	TRBJ2-7	TRBV27	-
TGTGCCAGCAGCGGACGCACAGATACGCAGTATTTT	CASSGRTDTQYF	-	TRBJ2-3	TRBV9	-
TGTGCCAGCAGGAACTCCTACGAGCAGTACTTC	CASRNSYEQYF	-	TRBJ2-7	TRBV28	-
TGCGCCAGCAGCCAAGATCCGACTAGCGGGATGTCCTACAATGAGCAGTTCTTC	CASSQDPTSGMSYNEQFF	-	TRBJ2-1	TRBV4-1	TRBD2
TGTGCCAGCAGCCCCGGGTCCCGGGAGGAAACTGGCTACACCTTC	CASSPGSREETGYTF	-	TRBJ1-2	TRBV6-8	-
TGTGCCAGCAGTTTCTTATTGGGGGAGACCCAGTACTTC	CASSFLLGETQYF	-	TRBJ2-5	TRBV28	-
TGTGCCAGCAGTCCCGGGACTACTAACACCGGGGAGCTGTTTTTT	CASSPGTTNTGELFF	-	TRBJ2-2	TRBV28	TRBD2
TGTGCCAGCAGTTTCCCGGGAGGGAGGAACACTGAAGCTTTCTTT	CASSFPGGRNTEAFF	-	TRBJ1-1	TRBV28	-
TGTGCCAGCAGCCACCGGGGACAGGGGGCTCACACCGGGGAGCTGTTTTTT	CASSHRGQGAHTGELFF	-	TRBJ2-2	TRBV7-6	TRBD1
TGTGCCAGCGCTGGCATGAACACTGAAGCTTTCTTT	CASAGMNTEAFF	-	TRBJ1-1	TRBV7-9	-
TGTGCCAGCAGCCATACCGGGACTAGAGACACCGGGGAGCTGTTTTTT	CASSHTGTRDTGELFF	-	TRBJ2-2	TRBV7-9	TRBD2
TGTGCCAGCAGCCTCGGACTAGCTCCGCGGGAGCAGTACTTC	CASSLGLAPREQYF	-	TRBJ2-7	TRBV28	TRBD2
TGTGCCAGTAGTAGGCTGGGGGACAGGGGCGAGCAGTACTTC	CASSRLGDRGEQYF	-	TRBJ2-7	TRBV19	TRBD1
TGTGCCAGAAGCTTAATTACTAGCGGGACGGCTGAGCAGTTCTTC	CARSLITSGTAEQFF	once	TRBJ2-1	TRBV5-3	TRBD2
TGTGCCACCAGCTCGGAGACAGTCAAGATCCCCTACGAGCAGTACTTC	CATSSETVKIPYEQYF	-	TRBJ2-7	TRBV15	-
TGTGCCAGCAGCGCCCGGGACAGGGGGCCGCATGAGCAGTTCTTC	CASSARDRGPHEQFF	once	TRBJ2-1	TRBV9	TRBD1
TGTGCCAGCAGCCCAAGCCCCCCCCAGGGTGAGGAGCAGTACTTC	CASSPSPPQGEEQYF	few	TRBJ2-7	TRBV11-2	-
TGTGCCAGCAGTTCGCGTGATGCTAGCGGAGGTCGCACAGATACGCAGTATTTT	CASSSRDASGGRTDTQYF	-	TRBJ2-3	TRBV27	TRBD2